One and the same sample provided the 15 T cell receptor beta chains below, sequenced in a study of blood T cell repertoires in COVID-19. Clones were sequenced by immunoSEQ multiplex PCR, and TCRdb holds only the in-frame ones, with some missing. The sample shows approximately 210,000 clones, around 90% of them seen only once. Sequencing input: PBMCs or T cells enriched from blood (not recorded which). The receptors derive from a woman in her 30s who had recovered from COVID-19.

The V call is TRBV27, the J call TRBJ1-2; maybe TRBD1 (5 bases). V gave up 10 bases and J gave up 7 bases, with 19 bases separating them. The CDR3 is 13 residues long. Germline V CDR1 and CDR2: MNHEY, SMNVEV (reference sequence). The CDR3 nucleotides are TGTGCCACGCAGGGCCACACCGGCGGTGGCTACACCTTC. Residues: CATQGHTGGGYTF.

The J gene is TRBJ1-1, the V gene TRBV28, with a tentative D call TRBD1 (6 bases). Germline V gene lookup returns CDR1 MDHEN and CDR2 SYDVKM. CDR3 length: 12 amino acids. V was trimmed by 1 base and J by 6 bases, leaving 6 bases between them. DNA of the CDR3: TGTGCCAGCAGTTTATCAGGGGCTGAAGCTTTCTTT. Translation: CASSLSGAEAFF.

The rearrangement links TRBV4-3 to TRBJ1-1, with D possibly being TRBD1 (5 bases). Germline V gene lookup returns CDR1 LGHNA and CDR2 YSLEER. This CDR3 has 14 residues. Deletions cut 4 bases from V and 7 bases from J, with 16 bases between. The CDR3 DNA reads TGCGCCAGCAGCCCACAATTGGGGCGTAGTGAAGCTTTCTTT. Translating it yields CASSPQLGRSEAFF.

The chain combines TRBV18 with TRBJ2-1; 10 positions agree with TRBD2. The CDR3 length is 16 residues. Germline V lookup: CDR1 KGHSH, CDR2 LQKENI. J was trimmed by 1 base and V by 6 bases; bases with no gene match: 6. DNA of the CDR3: TGTGCCAGCTCCAATAGCGGGAGGCGGTCCTACAATGAGCAGTTCTTC. Protein product: CASSNSGRRSYNEQFF.

This clone appeared a few times. This sequence joins TRBV25-1 and TRBJ1-5; no firm D call. The V end was cut by 9 bases, the J end by 10 bases, with 16 bases between. The V gene's germline CDR1 is MGHDK and CDR2 SYGVNS. The CDR3 contains 12 residues. The CDR3 DNA follows: TGTGCCAGTAGAGATGGCGATAGCCCCCAGCATTTT. It codes for CASRDGDSPQHF.

The chain employs TRBV30 and TRBJ1-5; D unclear. The CDR3 length is 13 residues. V was pared by 0 bases and J by 4 bases, with 7 bases between. Looked up from germline, CDR1 is GTSNPN and CDR2 is SVGIG (reference sequence). CDR3 protein: CAWSVSVNQPQHF. CDR3 bases: TGTGCCTGGAGTGTTTCCGTAAATCAGCCCCAGCATTTT. The variable domain in full, with the rest retrieved from reference TRBV30 and TRBJ1-5, is SQTIHQWPATLVQPVGSPLSLECTVEGTSNPNLYWYRQAAGRGLQLLFYSVGIGQISSEVPQNLSASRPQDRQFILSSKKLLLSDSGFYLCAWSVSVNQPQHFGDGTRLSIL.

Of note for this clone: The sample carries other DNA sequences with the same CDR3. The rearrangement joins TRBV5-1 to TRBJ2-2, with 8 bases identical to TRBD1. Germline CDR1 reads SGHRS; CDR2 reads YFSETQ. CDR3 size: 15 residues. The junction had 2 bases not matched to a gene; V was cut back by 3 bases and J by 1 base. The CDR3 DNA reads as TGCGCCAGCAGCTCCGGGACAGGGAACACCGGGGAGCTGTTTTTT. Translated, it gives CASSSGTGNTGELFF.

The rearrangement uses TRBV7-8 and TRBJ2-7, with TRBD2 matching 12 bases. The trim removed 4 bases at V and 0 bases at J, leaving 7 bases unmatched. Per the germline V gene, CDR1 is SGHVS and CDR2 is FQNEAQ. CDR3 length: 17 amino acids. The CDR3 DNA reads as TGTGCCAGCAGCTGGCAGACTAGCGGGAGTCCCTCCTACGAGCAGTACTTC. Translated: CASSWQTSGSPSYEQYF.

This clone appeared once. The genes are TRBV12-1 and TRBJ1-1; the D segment call TRBD1 is taken from the table without a DNA check. TRBV12-1 is described as a pseudogene. CDR3 length equals 18 residues. This CDR3 is CASSFGGRDSSMNTEAFF. The CDR3 DNA follows: TGTGCCAGCAGCTTTGGTGGCCGGGACAGCTCTATGAACACTGAAGCTTTCTTT.

This chain uses TRBV3-1 (or the pseudogene TRBV3-2) with TRBJ2-3; 12 nucleotides match TRBD2. With V trimmed by 4 bases and J by 0 bases, 2 bases remained unmatched. The CDR3 extends over 16 amino acids. Germline-derived CDR1 and CDR2 are LGHDT and YNNKEL (reference sequence). The CDR3 sequence: CASSPTSGGSTDTQYF. The CDR3 DNA follows: TGTGCCAGCAGCCCGACTAGCGGGGGTAGCACAGATACGCAGTATTTT.

J is TRBJ2-1 and V is TRBV10-3, with TRBD1 identical over 8 bases. V gave up 5 bases and J gave up 5 bases; unmatched junction bases: 5. Germline V CDR1 and CDR2: ENHRY, SYGVKD. This CDR3 is built from 14 residues. The CDR3 sequence: CAISWDRRDNEQFF. The CDR3 DNA reads as TGTGCCATCAGTTGGGACAGGCGAGACAATGAGCAGTTCTTC.

The chain employs TRBV30 and TRBJ1-5, with 7 bases that match TRBD1. Trimming at V came to 2 bases and at J to 7 bases, leaving 5 bases not matched to a gene. The CDR3 totals 13 residues. Germline V gene data show CDR1 as GTSNPN and CDR2 as SVGIG (reference sequence). The CDR3 DNA reads TGTGCCTGGAGTCAAGGGGGCGGACAGCCCCAGCATTTT. This translates into CAWSQGGGQPQHF.

This clone was picked up one time. The rearrangement links TRBV18 to TRBJ1-1; TRBD1 matches at 10 bases. This CDR3 has 15 amino acids. The germline CDR1 and CDR2 sequences are KGHSH and LQKENI. Trimming removed 3 bases from V and 3 bases from J; junction bases left unmatched: 4. The CDR3 nucleotides are TGTGCCAGCTCACCTGGACAGGGGGTGGACACTGAAGCTTTCTTT. It translates to CASSPGQGVDTEAFF.

The chain employs TRBV27 and TRBJ1-6; tentative D call: TRBD1 (6 bases). This CDR3 is 14 amino acids long. Germline values: CDR1 MNHEY, CDR2 SMNVEV (reference sequence). V lost 3 bases and J lost 10, with 13 bases in between. The CDR3 loop is CASSFRGIESPLHF. The CDR3 coding sequence is TGTGCCAGCAGTTTCAGGGGAATAGAATCACCCCTCCACTTT.

The gene calls are TRBV10-1 and TRBJ2-3; D is possibly TRBD2 (6 bases). Trimming cost V 6 bases and J 4 bases, with 8 bases left between them. CDR1 is WNHNN and CDR2 is SYGVQD in the germline V gene (reference sequence). CDR3 size: 12 residues. CDR3 nucleotide sequence: TGCGCCAGCAGGCCTAGCGCAGATACGCAGTATTTT. Translation gives CASRPSADTQYF.